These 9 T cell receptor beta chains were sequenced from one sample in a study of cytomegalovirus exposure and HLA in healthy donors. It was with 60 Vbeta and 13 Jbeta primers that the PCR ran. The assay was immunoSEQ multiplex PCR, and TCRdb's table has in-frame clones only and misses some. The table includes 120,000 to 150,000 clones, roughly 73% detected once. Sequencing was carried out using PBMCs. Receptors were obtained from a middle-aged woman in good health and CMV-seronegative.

For the CDR3, the DNA is TGTGCCAGCAGCCTTGGACAGGACACCGGGGAGCTGTTTTTT. This gives the protein CASSLGQDTGELFF. The chain is built from TRBV4-2 and TRBJ2-2, with TRBD1 identical over 7 bases. The CDR3 contains 14 residues. Germline CDR1 and CDR2: LGHNA and YNFKEQ. Trimming cost V 4 bases and J 3 bases; bases outside gene matches: 2.

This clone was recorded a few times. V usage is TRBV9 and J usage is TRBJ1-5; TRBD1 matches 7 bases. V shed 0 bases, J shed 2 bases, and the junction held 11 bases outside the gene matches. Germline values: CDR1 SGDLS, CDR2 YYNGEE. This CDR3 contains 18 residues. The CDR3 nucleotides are TGTGCCAGCAGCGTAGGTAGGCAAGGGGGCTTTGGCAATCAGCCCCAGCATTTT. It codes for CASSVGRQGGFGNQPQHF.

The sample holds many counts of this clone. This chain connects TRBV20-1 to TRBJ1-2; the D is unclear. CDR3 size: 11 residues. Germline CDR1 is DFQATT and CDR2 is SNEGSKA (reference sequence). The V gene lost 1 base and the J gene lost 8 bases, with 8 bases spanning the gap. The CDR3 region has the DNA TGCAGTGCTAGAGGGCAGGAAGGCTACACCTTC. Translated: CSARGQEGYTF.

The CDR3 DNA follows: TGCGCCAGCAGCCAAGAGTTAGGGGGGCTAGCGGGGACTACGGATACGCAGTATTTT. It encodes CASSQELGGLAGTTDTQYF. The rearrangement uses TRBV4-3 and TRBJ2-3; 9 bases match TRBD2. The CDR3 covers 19 residues. Per the germline V gene, CDR1 is LGHNA and CDR2 is YSLEER. The V gene end was trimmed by 0 bases and the J gene end by 6 bases; junction bases not matched to a gene: 16.

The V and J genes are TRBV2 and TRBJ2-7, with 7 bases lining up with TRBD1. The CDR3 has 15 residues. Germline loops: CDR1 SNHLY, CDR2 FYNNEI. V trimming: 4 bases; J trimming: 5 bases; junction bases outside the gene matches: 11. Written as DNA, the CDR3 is TGTGCCAGCAGTGCCGACAGGGACGGAAAACACGAGCAGTACGTC. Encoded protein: CASSADRDGKHEQYV.

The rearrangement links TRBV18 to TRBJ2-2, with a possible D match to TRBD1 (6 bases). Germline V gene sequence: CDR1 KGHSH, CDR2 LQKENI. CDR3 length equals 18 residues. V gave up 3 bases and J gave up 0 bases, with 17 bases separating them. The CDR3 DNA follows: TGTGCCAGCTCACCTACAGGGTCGGGCCACACGAACACCGGGGAGCTGTTTTTT. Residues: CASSPTGSGHTNTGELFF. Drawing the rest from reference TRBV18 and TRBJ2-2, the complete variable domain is NAGVMQNPRHLVRRRGQEARLRCSPMKGHSHVYWYRQLPEEGLKFMVYLQKENIIDESGMPKERFSAEFPKEGPSILRIQQVVRGDSAAYFCASSPTGSGHTNTGELFFGEGSRLTVL.

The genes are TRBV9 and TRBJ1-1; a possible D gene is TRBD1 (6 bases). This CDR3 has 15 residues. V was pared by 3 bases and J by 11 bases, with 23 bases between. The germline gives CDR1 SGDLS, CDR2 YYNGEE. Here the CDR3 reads CASSASWDGGQRAFF. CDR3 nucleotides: TGTGCCAGCAGCGCTAGTTGGGATGGGGGACAACGGGCTTTCTTT.

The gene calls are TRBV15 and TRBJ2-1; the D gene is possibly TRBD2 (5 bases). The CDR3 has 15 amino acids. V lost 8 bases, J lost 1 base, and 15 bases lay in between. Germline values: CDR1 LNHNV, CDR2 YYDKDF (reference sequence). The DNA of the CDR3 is TGTGCCACCCGGACCCCCAGGAGGTCCTACAATGAGCAGTTCTTC. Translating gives CATRTPRRSYNEQFF.

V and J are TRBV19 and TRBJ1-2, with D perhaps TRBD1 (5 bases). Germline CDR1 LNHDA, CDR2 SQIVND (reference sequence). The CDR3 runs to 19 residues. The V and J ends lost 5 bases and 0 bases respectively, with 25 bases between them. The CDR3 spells CASSPQGVGGLEANYGYTF. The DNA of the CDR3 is TGTGCCAGTAGTCCTCAGGGCGTGGGGGGACTAGAAGCTAACTATGGCTACACCTTC.